The TCR beta chain described here comes from a study of blood T cell repertoires in COVID-19. On the study more broadly: Whether acute or convalescent, the COVID-19 samples came from the United States, Italy and Spain. The cDNA or gDNA used as material had been derived from T cells, B-cell-depleted T cells, or PBMCs.

As originally analysed: Amplification of reference gene primers provided the estimated nucleated cell counts. Sequencing was performed with immunoSEQ multiplex PCR; in TCRdb, only in-frame clones are kept and a portion is missing. From that table come the V and J calls and clone size; the DNA was used to work out D and trimming. The table includes 250,000 to 300,000 clones, roughly 85% detected once. With V trimmed by 6 bases and J by 0 bases, 4 bases remained unmatched. The CDR3 consists of 14 residues. CDR1 and CDR2 from the germline V gene are MNHEY and SVGAGI. The receptor's source is a man aged 55 to 70 who had recovered from COVID-19. The chain links TRBV6-5 to TRBJ1-2; 7 bases fit TRBD1. Sequenced sample: peripheral blood. The CDR3 protein is CASRLQGPNYGYTF. Written as DNA, the CDR3 is TGTGCCAGCAGATTACAGGGGCCTAACTATGGCTACACCTTC.